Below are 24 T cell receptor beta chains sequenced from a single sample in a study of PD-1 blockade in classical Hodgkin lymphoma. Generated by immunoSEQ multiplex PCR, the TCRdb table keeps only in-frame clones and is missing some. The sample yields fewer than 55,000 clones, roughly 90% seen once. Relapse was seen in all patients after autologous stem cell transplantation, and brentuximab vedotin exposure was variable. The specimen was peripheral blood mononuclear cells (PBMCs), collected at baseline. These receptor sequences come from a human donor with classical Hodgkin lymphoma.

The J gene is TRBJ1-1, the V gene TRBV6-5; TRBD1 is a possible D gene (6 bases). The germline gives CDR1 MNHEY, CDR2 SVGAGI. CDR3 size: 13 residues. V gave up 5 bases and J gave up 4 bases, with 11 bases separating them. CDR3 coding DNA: TGTGCCAGCAGTCTCGACAGGACCACTGAAGCTTTCTTT. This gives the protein CASSLDRTTEAFF.

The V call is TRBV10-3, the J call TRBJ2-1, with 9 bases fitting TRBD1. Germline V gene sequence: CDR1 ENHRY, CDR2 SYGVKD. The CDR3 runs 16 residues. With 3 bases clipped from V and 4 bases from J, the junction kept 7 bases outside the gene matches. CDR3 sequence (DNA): TGTGCCATCAGTGATTTAAGACAGGGGGTGTACAATGAGCAGTTCTTC. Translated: CAISDLRQGVYNEQFF.

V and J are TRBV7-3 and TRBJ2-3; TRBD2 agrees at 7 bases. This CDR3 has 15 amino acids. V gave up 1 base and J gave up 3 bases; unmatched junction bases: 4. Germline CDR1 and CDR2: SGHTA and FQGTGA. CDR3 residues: CASSLKMGGTDTQYF. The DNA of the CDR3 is TGTGCCAGCAGCTTAAAGATGGGGGGGACAGATACGCAGTATTTT.

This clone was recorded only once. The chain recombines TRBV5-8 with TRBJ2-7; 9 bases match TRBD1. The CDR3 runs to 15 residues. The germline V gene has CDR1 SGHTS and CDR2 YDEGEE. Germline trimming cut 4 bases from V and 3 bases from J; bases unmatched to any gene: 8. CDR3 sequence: CASSRNRDRVYEQYF. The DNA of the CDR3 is TGTGCCAGCAGCAGGAACCGGGACAGGGTCTACGAGCAGTACTTC. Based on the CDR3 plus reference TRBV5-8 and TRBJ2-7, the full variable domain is EAGVTQSPTHLIKTRGQQATLRCSPISGHTSVYWYQQALGLGLQFLLWYDEGEERNRGNFPPRFSGRQFPNYSSELNVNALELEDSALYLCASSRNRDRVYEQYFGPGTRLTVT.

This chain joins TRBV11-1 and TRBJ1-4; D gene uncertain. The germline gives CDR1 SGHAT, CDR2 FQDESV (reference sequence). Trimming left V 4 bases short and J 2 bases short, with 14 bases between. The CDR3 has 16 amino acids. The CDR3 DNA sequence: TGTGCCAGCAGCTGTCGACCCCCCGAGACTAATGAAAAACTGTTTTTT. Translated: CASSCRPPETNEKLFF.

CDR3 region: CASSYQYRDGYTF. The CDR3 DNA is TGTGCCAGCAGTTATCAGTACAGGGATGGCTACACCTTC. The chain employs TRBV28 and TRBJ1-2; maybe TRBD1 (6 bases). The germline V gene has CDR1 MDHEN and CDR2 SYDVKM. With 4 bases removed from V and 6 bases from J, the gap between germline ends came to 12 bases. The CDR3 runs to 13 residues.

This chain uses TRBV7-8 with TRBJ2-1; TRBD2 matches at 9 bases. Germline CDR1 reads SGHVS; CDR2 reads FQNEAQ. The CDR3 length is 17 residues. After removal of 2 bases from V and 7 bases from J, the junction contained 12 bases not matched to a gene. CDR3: CASSLSPWREGGNEQFF. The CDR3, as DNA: TGTGCCAGCAGCTTATCTCCGTGGCGGGAGGGGGGGAATGAGCAGTTCTTC.

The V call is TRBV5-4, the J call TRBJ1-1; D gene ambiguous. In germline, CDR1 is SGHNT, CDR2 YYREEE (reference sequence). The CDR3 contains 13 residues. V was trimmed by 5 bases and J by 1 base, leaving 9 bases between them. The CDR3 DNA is TGTGCCAGCAGATCGACGGGGAACACTGAAGCTTTCTTT. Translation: CASRSTGNTEAFF.

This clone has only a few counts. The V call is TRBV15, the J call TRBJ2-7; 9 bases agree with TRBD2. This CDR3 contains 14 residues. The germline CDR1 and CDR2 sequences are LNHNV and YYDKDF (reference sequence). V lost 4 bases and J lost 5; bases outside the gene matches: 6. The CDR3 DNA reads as TGTGCCACCAGCAAGGGACTAGCTTTCGACGAGCAGTACTTC. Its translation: CATSKGLAFDEQYF.

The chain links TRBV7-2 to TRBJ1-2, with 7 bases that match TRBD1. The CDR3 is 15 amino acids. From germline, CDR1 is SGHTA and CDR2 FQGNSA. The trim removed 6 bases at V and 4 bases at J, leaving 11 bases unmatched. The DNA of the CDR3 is TGTGCCAGCAGTTTAAGCCGGGACAGATTCTATGGCTACACCTTC. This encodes CASSLSRDRFYGYTF.

The CDR3 bases are TGTGCCACCAGCAGCGGGACTGCACTAAACTATGGCTACACCTTC. This sequence encodes CATSSGTALNYGYTF. This rearrangement joins TRBV15 to TRBJ1-2; D is perhaps TRBD1 (5 bases). Germline values: CDR1 LNHNV, CDR2 YYDKDF (reference sequence). There are 15 residues in the CDR3. V was cut by 3 bases and J by 2 bases, with 13 bases left in between.

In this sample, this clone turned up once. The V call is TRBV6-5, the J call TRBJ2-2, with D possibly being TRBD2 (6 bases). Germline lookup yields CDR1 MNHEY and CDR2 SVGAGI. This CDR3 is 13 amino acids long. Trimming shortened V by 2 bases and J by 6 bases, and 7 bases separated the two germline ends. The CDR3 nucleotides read TGTGCCAGCAGTTACCCGGGGGCCGGGGAGCTGTTTTTT. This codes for CASSYPGAGELFF.

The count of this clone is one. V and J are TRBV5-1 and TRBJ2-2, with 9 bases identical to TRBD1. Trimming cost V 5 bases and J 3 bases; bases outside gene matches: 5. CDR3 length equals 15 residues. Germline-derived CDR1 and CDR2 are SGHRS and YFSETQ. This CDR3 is CASRSQGAYTGELFF. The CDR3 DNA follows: TGCGCCAGCAGATCACAGGGGGCCTACACCGGGGAGCTGTTTTTT. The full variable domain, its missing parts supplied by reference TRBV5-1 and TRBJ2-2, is KAGVTQTPRYLIKTRGQQVTLSCSPISGHRSVSWYQQTPGQGLQFLFEYFSETQRNKGNFPGRFSGRQFSNSRSEMNVSTLELGDSALYLCASRSQGAYTGELFFGEGSRLTVL.

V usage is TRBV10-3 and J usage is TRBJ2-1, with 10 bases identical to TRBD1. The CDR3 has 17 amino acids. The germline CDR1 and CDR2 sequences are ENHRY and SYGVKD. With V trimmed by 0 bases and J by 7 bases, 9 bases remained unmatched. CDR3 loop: CAISESEIDRGRNEQFF. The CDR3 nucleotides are TGTGCCATCAGTGAGTCGGAGATTGACAGGGGGCGGAATGAGCAGTTCTTC.

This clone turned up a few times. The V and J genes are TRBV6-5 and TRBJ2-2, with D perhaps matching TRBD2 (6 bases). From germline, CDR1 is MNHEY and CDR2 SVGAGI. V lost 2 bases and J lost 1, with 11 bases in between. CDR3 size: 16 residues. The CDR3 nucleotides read TGTGCCAGCAGTTACGCGGGACCCCAGAACACCGGGGAGCTGTTTTTT. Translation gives CASSYAGPQNTGELFF.

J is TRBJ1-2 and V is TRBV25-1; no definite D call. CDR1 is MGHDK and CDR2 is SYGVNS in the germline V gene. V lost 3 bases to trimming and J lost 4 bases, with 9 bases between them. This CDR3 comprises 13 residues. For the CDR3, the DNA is TGTGCCAGCAGTGAGTCCGGTATCTATGGCTACACCTTC. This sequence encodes CASSESGIYGYTF.

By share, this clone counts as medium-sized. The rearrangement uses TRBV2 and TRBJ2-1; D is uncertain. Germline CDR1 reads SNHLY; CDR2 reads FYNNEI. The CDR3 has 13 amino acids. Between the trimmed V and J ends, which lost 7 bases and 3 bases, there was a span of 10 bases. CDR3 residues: CASTWRGYNEQFF. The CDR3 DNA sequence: TGTGCCAGCACCTGGCGTGGCTACAATGAGCAGTTCTTC.

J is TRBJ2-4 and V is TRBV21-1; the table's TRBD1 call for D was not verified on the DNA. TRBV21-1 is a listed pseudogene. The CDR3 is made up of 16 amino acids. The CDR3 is CASSNSLRGAKNIQYF. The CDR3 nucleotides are TGTGCCAGCAGCAACTCCCTTAGGGGAGCCAAAAACATTCAGTACTTC.

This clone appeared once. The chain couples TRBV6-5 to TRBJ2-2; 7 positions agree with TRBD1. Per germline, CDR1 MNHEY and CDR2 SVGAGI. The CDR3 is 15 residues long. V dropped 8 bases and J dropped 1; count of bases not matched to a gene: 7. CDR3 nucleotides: TGTGCCAGCGGGTGGGGGACAGAGAACACCGGGGAGCTGTTTTTT. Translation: CASGWGTENTGELFF.

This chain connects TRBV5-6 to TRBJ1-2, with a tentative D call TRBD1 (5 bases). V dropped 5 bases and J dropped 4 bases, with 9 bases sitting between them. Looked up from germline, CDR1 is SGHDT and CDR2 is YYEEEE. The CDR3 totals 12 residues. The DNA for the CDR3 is TGTGCCAGCAGGTCCGGGACCTATGGCTACACCTTC. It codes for CASRSGTYGYTF.

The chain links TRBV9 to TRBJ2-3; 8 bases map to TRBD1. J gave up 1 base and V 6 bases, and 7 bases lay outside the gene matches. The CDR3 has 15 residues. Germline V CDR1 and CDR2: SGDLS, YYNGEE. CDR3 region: CASTQPGQGTDTQYF. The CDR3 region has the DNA TGTGCCAGCACCCAACCGGGACAGGGCACAGATACGCAGTATTTT.

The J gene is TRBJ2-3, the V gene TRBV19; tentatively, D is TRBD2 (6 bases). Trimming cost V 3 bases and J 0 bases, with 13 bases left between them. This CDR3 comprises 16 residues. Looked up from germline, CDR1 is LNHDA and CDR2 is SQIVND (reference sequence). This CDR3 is CASSIGRDLSTDTQYF. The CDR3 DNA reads TGTGCCAGTAGTATTGGTCGGGACTTAAGCACAGATACGCAGTATTTT.

The CDR3 DNA follows: TGTGCCAGCGTCGAGGAGGGGGTAAACTACGAGCAGTACTTC. Protein product: CASVEEGVNYEQYF. The chain combines TRBV6-4 with TRBJ2-7, with D perhaps being TRBD1 or TRBD2 (6 bases each). Trimming stripped 8 bases from V and 3 bases from J, with 17 bases between. The germline V gene has CDR1 MRHNA and CDR2 SNTAGT. This CDR3 has 14 residues.

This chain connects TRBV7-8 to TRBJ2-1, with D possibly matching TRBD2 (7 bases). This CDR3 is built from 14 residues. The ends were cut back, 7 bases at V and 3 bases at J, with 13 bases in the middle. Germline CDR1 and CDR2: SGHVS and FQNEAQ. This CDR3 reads CASMQRDIYNEQFF. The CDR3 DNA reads TGTGCCAGCATGCAGCGGGACATCTACAATGAGCAGTTCTTC.